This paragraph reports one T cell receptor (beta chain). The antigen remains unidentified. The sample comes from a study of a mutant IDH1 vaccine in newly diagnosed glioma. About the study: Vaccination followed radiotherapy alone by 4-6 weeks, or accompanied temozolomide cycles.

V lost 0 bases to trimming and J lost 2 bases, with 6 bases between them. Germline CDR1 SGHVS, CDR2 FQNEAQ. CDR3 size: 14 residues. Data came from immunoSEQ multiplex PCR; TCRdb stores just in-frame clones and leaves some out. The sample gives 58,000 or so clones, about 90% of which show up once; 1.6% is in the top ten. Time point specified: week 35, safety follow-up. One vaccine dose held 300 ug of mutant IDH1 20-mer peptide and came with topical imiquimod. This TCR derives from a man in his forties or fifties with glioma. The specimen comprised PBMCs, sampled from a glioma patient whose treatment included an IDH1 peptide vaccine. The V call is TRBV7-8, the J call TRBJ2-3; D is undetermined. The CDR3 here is CASSLAVSTDTQYF. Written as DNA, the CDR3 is TGTGCCAGCAGCTTAGCAGTGTCCACAGATACGCAGTATTTT.